A selection of T cell receptor beta chains follows, all from one sample in a study of shared T cell receptors in the human thymus. Clones were sequenced by immunoSEQ multiplex PCR, and TCRdb holds only the in-frame ones, with some missing. This table holds hundreds of thousands of clones, approximately 87% found once. In addition, the sample was reused for a study of human thymus T cells.

Material: thymocytes. The origin of the receptors is a boy younger than two with a congenital heart defect. CDR3s include the opening cysteine and the closing phenylalanine or tryptophan. A D gene is named only where the DNA matches it firmly. The size of a clone is reported for some rows only, either as once, few or many, or as a class for expanded clones.

j_call d_call v_call clone_size cdr3_aa cdr3_nt
TRBJ2-7 NA TRBV5-6 few CASSLGIHPLYEQYF TGTGCCAGCAGCTTGGGCATACATCCTCTCTACGAGCAGTACTTC
TRBJ2-1 NA TRBV5-1 NA CASSTLAGLPRDEQFF TGCGCCAGCAGCACTCTTGCGGGACTTCCCAGGGATGAGCAGTTCTTC
TRBJ2-6 TRBD1 TRBV5-1 NA CASRGQGAVGANVLTF TGCGCCAGCAGGGGACAGGGGGCAGTTGGGGCCAACGTCCTGACTTTC
TRBJ1-2 TRBD1 TRBV4-3 NA CASSFWNGTGRASYGYTF TGCGCCAGCAGCTTCTGGAACGGGACAGGGAGGGCGAGCTATGGCTACACCTTC
TRBJ2-3 NA TRBV7-3 once CASSLSIYQLAANSTDTQYF TGTGCCAGCAGCTTATCGATATACCAGTTGGCGGCGAATAGCACAGATACGCAGTATTTT
TRBJ1-1 NA TRBV6-5 NA CASGGGTEAFF TGTGCCAGCGGGGGGGGCACTGAAGCTTTCTTT
TRBJ2-7 NA TRBV11-2 NA CASSPLRAPGEQYF TGTGCCAGCAGCCCACTCCGGGCACCAGGGGAGCAGTACTTC
TRBJ1-2 NA TRBV5-6 few CASSLVTDEGYTF TGTGCCAGCAGCTTGGTTACAGACGAAGGCTACACCTTC
TRBJ2-1 NA TRBV5-4 NA CASSFSPAPGSRSYNEQFF TGTGCCAGCAGCTTTAGCCCGGCCCCGGGGAGTAGATCCTACAATGAGCAGTTCTTC
TRBJ2-3 NA TRBV18 few CASSPTPHTDTQYF TGTGCCAGCTCACCAACTCCTCACACAGATACGCAGTATTTT
TRBJ2-3 TRBD1 TRBV19 few CASSINRDRERWTQYF TGTGCCAGTAGTATCAACCGGGACAGAGAAAGATGGACGCAGTATTTT
TRBJ1-1 TRBD1 TRBV28 NA CASSLWGQGFTEAFF TGTGCCAGCAGTTTATGGGGACAGGGCTTCACTGAAGCTTTCTTT